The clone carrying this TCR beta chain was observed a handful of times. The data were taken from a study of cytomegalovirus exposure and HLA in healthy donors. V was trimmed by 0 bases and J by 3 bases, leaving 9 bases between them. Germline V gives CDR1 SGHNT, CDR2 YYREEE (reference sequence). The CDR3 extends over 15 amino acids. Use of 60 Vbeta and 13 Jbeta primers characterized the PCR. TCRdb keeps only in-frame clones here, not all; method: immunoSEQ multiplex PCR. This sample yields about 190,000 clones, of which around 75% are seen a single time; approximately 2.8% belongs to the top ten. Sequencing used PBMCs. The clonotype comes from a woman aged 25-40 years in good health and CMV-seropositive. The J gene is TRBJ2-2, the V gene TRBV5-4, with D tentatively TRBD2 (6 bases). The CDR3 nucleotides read TGTGCCAGCAGCTTGGACGGGGGAGACACCGGGGAGCTGTTTTTT. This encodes CASSLDGGDTGELFF. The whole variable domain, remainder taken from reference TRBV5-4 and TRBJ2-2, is ETGVTQSPTHLIKTRGQQVTLRCSSQSGHNTVSWYQQALGQGPQFIFQYYREEENGRGNFPPRFSGLQFPNYSSELNVNALELDDSALYLCASSLDGGDTGELFFGEGSRLTVL.